This TCR beta chain was captured by sequencing in a study of T cell repertoires in cytomegalovirus infection. Study at large: In public TCR beta signatures, there were indications of both CMV infection and matching HLA type. Whole-study results and caveats: Pooled public TCR beta family frequency picked out CMV carriers with the relevant HLA.

The length of the CDR3 is 15 residues. Germline values: CDR1 SEHNR, CDR2 FQNEAQ (reference sequence). J gave up 1 base and V 5 bases, and 5 bases lay outside the gene matches. TCRdb analysed the reads with MiXCR anew, one entry per CDR3 protein. The table lists some 250,000 distinct CDR3 sequences, roughly 10% of them singletons, with approximately 16% in the top ten. In the case of this clonotype: Its matching antigen is unknown.

Sequenced sample: PBMCs. This sequence joins TRBV7-9 and TRBJ2-3; 8 bases are shared with TRBD2. This sequence originates from a human donor in good health (CMV status not recorded). Some clones in this sample may be carry-over from other donors' samples. CDR3 coding DNA: TGTGCCAGCAGCCCGCGGGGGGTGGGCACAGATACGCAGTATTTT. As protein: CASSPRGVGTDTQYF.